These 26 T cell receptor beta chains were sequenced from one sample in a study of blood T cell repertoires in COVID-19 (dated by TCRdb to the early 2020s). Preparation of the library involved the immunoSEQ multiplex PCR assay. In TCRdb, the immuneACCESS table is reduced to in-frame sequences with V and J assigned. These tables do not hold every clone; where another copy was compared, an unresolved V gene accounts for under half, and the others remain unexplained. The sample includes 55,000 to 70,000 clones, with almost 80% observed a single time. 3% to 3.5% of the sample rests with the top ten. Sequenced: peripheral blood. These receptors were taken from a man in his 60s with acute or convalescent COVID-19.

This clone was seen just once. This chain links TRBV19 with TRBJ2-2, with D possibly TRBD2 on 5 matching bases. The germline V and J ends were trimmed by 1 base and 7 bases, with 10 bases remaining between them. Germline CDR1 reads LNHDA; CDR2 reads SQIVND (reference sequence). The CDR3 totals 14 residues. Written as DNA, the CDR3 is TGTGCCAGTAGTATAGGAGGGTTCGGCGGGGAGCTGTTTTTT. Amino acids: CASSIGGFGGELFF.

The chain joins TRBV4-1 to TRBJ1-2, with 8 bases lining up with TRBD1. The CDR3 is made up of 15 amino acids. The V segment lost 1 base and the J segment 2 bases; nucleotides outside the gene matches: 3. Germline CDR1 reads MGHRA; CDR2 reads YSYEKL. Written as DNA, the CDR3 is TGCGCCAGCAGCCAAGGGACAGGGTGGAACTATGGCTACACCTTC. Protein product: CASSQGTGWNYGYTF.

The CDR3 DNA reads as TGCAGCGTTCAGGACAGGGATAAGAAACTGTTTTTT. Protein product: CSVQDRDKKLFF. The chain joins TRBV29-1 to TRBJ1-4; TRBD1 matches at 8 bases. The V and J ends lost 5 bases and 11 bases, in that order; junction bases with no gene match: 7. The CDR3 spans 12 residues. Germline V gene sequence: CDR1 SQVTM, CDR2 ANQGSEA. The variable domain in full, completed from reference TRBV29-1 and TRBJ1-4, reads SAVISQKPSRDICQRGTSLTIQCQVDSQVTMMFWYRQQPGQSLTLIATANQGSEATYESGFVIDKFPISRPNLTFSTLTVSNMSPEDSSIYLCSVQDRDKKLFFGSGTQLSVL.

This clone was seen only a few times. The chain employs TRBV4-1 and TRBJ1-5, with D unresolved. CDR1 MGHRA and CDR2 YSYEKL come from the germline V gene. The CDR3 is made up of 15 amino acids. V was cut by 3 bases and J by 2 bases, with 11 bases left in between. The CDR3 region has the DNA TGCGCCAGCAGCCAGAGCGTGGGAGGCAATCAGCCCCAGCATTTT. Its translation is CASSQSVGGNQPQHF.

The chain combines TRBV11-2 with TRBJ1-1; TRBD1 might be the D (5 bases). Trimming removed 3 bases from V and 3 bases from J, with 5 bases in between. Germline CDR1 SGHAT, CDR2 FQNNGV. This CDR3 region has 12 residues. This CDR3 is CASSFRDTEAFF. The CDR3 coding sequence is TGTGCCAGCAGCTTCAGGGACACTGAAGCTTTCTTT. The whole variable domain, filled in from reference TRBV11-2 and TRBJ1-1, reads EAGVAQSPRYKIIEKRQSVAFWCNPISGHATLYWYQQILGQGPKLLIQFQNNGVVDDSQLPKDRFSAERLKGVDSTLKIQPAKLEDSAVYLCASSFRDTEAFFGQGTRLTVV.

The chain combines TRBV7-3 with TRBJ2-1; TRBD2 matches 8 bases. The CDR3 length is 15 residues. Germline trimming cut 4 bases from V and 2 bases from J; bases unmatched to any gene: 4. CDR1 SGHTA and CDR2 FQGTGA come from the germline V gene. DNA of the CDR3: TGTGCCAGCAGCTCCGGCGGGGGGACCTACAATGAGCAGTTCTTC. It is translated as CASSSGGGTYNEQFF.

The chain carries TRBV7-2 and TRBJ1-1; a weak D match, TRBD1 (5 bases). V lost 6 bases and J lost 2, with 10 bases in between. This CDR3 region has 13 residues. Germline V lookup: CDR1 SGHTA, CDR2 FQGNSA. CDR3 sequence (DNA): TGTGCCAGCAGAGCAGGGATTAACACTGAAGCTTTCTTT. This encodes CASRAGINTEAFF.

CDR3: CATSPTGTAYEQYF. CDR3 nucleotide sequence: TGTGCCACCAGTCCAACCGGGACAGCCTACGAGCAGTACTTC. This sequence joins TRBV24-1 and TRBJ2-7; TRBD1 agrees at 7 bases. Germline lookup yields CDR1 KGHDR and CDR2 SFDVKD. The CDR3 covers 14 residues. After removal of 6 bases from V and 2 bases from J, the junction contained 6 bases not matched to a gene.

The V and J genes are TRBV6-1 and TRBJ1-6; D gene unclear. The germline V gene has CDR1 MNHNS and CDR2 SASEGT. Trimming pared 2 bases from V and 0 bases from J, leaving 11 bases between. The length of the CDR3 is 17 residues. CDR3 residues: CASSENRESSYNSPLHF. DNA of the CDR3: TGTGCCAGCAGTGAAAACCGGGAGAGCTCCTATAATTCACCCCTCCACTTT.

In its sample, this clone was seen a few times. J is TRBJ1-2 and V is TRBV5-4; D may be TRBD1 (6 bases). The CDR3 has 15 amino acids. Germline V lookup: CDR1 SGHNT, CDR2 YYREEE (reference sequence). Trimming took off 0 bases at V and 4 bases at J, with 13 bases between the two ends. CDR3 DNA: TGTGCCAGCAGCTTGGAGCGGGGGGCGAGCTATGGCTACACCTTC. It codes for CASSLERGASYGYTF.

The chain joins TRBV5-1 to TRBJ2-1; TRBD2 aligns across 8 bases. The germline gives CDR1 SGHRS, CDR2 YFSETQ. The J segment lost 5 bases and the V segment lost 1 base, leaving 8 bases of the junction unmatched. The CDR3 length is 16 residues. The CDR3 reads CASSLPSTSANNEQFF. In nucleotides, the CDR3 is TGCGCCAGCAGCTTGCCGTCGACTAGCGCGAACAATGAGCAGTTCTTC.

For the CDR3, the DNA is TGTGCCAGTAGTATCTGGACAGGCTCCCGACATGAAGCTTTCTTT. Its translation is CASSIWTGSRHEAFF. The J gene is TRBJ1-1, the V gene TRBV19; the match to TRBD1 covers 7 bases. Germline CDR1 reads LNHDA; CDR2 reads SQIVND (reference sequence). The CDR3 is made up of 15 amino acids. V was pared by 3 bases and J by 7 bases, with 11 bases of the junction left unmatched.

Only a few counts were recorded for this clone. The rearrangement links TRBV12-5 to TRBJ1-1; 8 bases are shared with TRBD1. Germline CDR1 LGHNT, CDR2 FRNRAP. The CDR3 totals 13 residues. The CDR3 DNA reads TGTGCGGGACAGGAGGAGGTTGGGACTGAAGCTTTCTTT. It specifies CAGQEEVGTEAFF.

This chain links TRBV5-1 with TRBJ2-3; no reliable D call. Trimming removed 5 bases at V and 2 bases at J, with 9 bases between. Germline CDR1 SGHRS, CDR2 YFSETQ. This CDR3 region has 13 residues. The CDR3 DNA follows: TGCGCCAGCAGAGAACGGTTCACAGATACGCAGTATTTT. Translated: CASRERFTDTQYF.

This clone has only a few counts. This chain connects TRBV5-5 to TRBJ2-3; 7 bases line up with TRBD1. V lost 7 bases, J lost 0 bases, and 14 bases stayed unmatched. The CDR3 covers 17 residues. From germline, CDR1 is SGHKS and CDR2 YYEKEE (reference sequence). The CDR3 reads CASALSGLGQSTDTQYF. Written as DNA, the CDR3 is TGTGCCAGCGCTCTTTCGGGCCTGGGACAGAGCACAGATACGCAGTATTTT. Based on the CDR3 plus reference TRBV5-5 and TRBJ2-3, the full variable domain is DAGVTQSPTHLIKTRGQQVTLRCSPISGHKSVSWYQQVLGQGPQFIFQYYEKEERGRGNFPDRFSARQFPNYSSELNVNALLLGDSALYLCASALSGLGQSTDTQYFGPGTRLTVL.

The DNA of the CDR3 is TGTGCCAGCAGCTTAGGACGGGACACCGGCCGAGCTTTCTTT. Encoded protein: CASSLGRDTGRAFF. V usage is TRBV7-2 and J usage is TRBJ1-1, with a weak D call TRBD1 (6 bases). Germline CDR1 reads SGHTA; CDR2 reads FQGNSA. With 1 base removed from V and 10 bases from J, the gap between germline ends came to 16 bases. The CDR3 loop spans 14 amino acids.

The DNA of the CDR3 is TGTGCCAGCAGTTCCCAGGGGATGAGTAATCAGCCCCAGCATTTT. Its protein product is CASSSQGMSNQPQHF. This chain joins TRBV2 and TRBJ1-5, with a weak D call TRBD1 (6 bases). Germline values: CDR1 SNHLY, CDR2 FYNNEI. CDR3 length: 15 amino acids. The V end lost 5 bases, the J end lost 4 bases, and 15 bases lay between the germline ends.

This clone came up once. The gene calls are TRBV7-2 and TRBJ1-3; 10 bases align to TRBD1. CDR3 length: 16 residues. Germline lookup yields CDR1 SGHTA and CDR2 FQGNSA. Trimming removed 3 bases from V and 2 bases from J; junction bases left unmatched: 4. As DNA, the CDR3 is TGTGCCAGCAGCTTCCGACAGGGGGCGACTGGAAACACCATATATTTT. Residues: CASSFRQGATGNTIYF.

V usage is TRBV6-1 and J usage is TRBJ1-1; a possible D gene is TRBD1 (6 bases). Trimming shortened V by 3 bases and J by 1 base, and 12 bases separated the two germline ends. The CDR3 runs to 15 residues. Germline V lookup: CDR1 MNHNS, CDR2 SASEGT. CDR3 DNA sequence: TGTGCCAGCAGTGAGCGCTTCAGGGGGAACACTGAAGCTTTCTTT. Protein sequence: CASSERFRGNTEAFF.

This rearrangement joins TRBV19 to TRBJ1-2; D remains ambiguous. The V end was cut by 5 bases, the J end by 4 bases, with 17 bases between. The germline CDR1 and CDR2 sequences are LNHDA and SQIVND (reference sequence). This CDR3 is built from 15 residues. DNA for the CDR3: TGTGCCAGTAGTCCGACGGGGTCTACTTCCTATGGCTACACCTTC. It is translated as CASSPTGSTSYGYTF. Supplemented by reference TRBV19 and TRBJ1-2, the full variable domain reads DGGITQSPKYLFRKEGQNVTLSCEQNLNHDAMYWYRQDPGQGLRLIYYSQIVNDFQKGDIAEGYSVSREKKESFPLTVTSAQKNPTAFYLCASSPTGSTSYGYTFGSGTRLTVV.

This chain joins TRBV5-4 and TRBJ2-7; a weak D match, TRBD1 (5 bases). Germline V CDR1 and CDR2: SGHNT, YYREEE (reference sequence). The ends were cut back, 2 bases at V and 3 bases at J, with 21 bases in the middle. This CDR3 contains 17 residues. This CDR3 reads CASSFLGLSSGYYEQYF. The CDR3, as DNA: TGTGCCAGCAGCTTTCTGGGGCTTTCATCAGGTTACTACGAGCAGTACTTC.

V is TRBV24-1 and J is TRBJ2-7; 9 positions agree with TRBD2. After removal of 5 bases from V and 0 bases from J, the junction contained 4 bases not matched to a gene. The CDR3 sequence is 15 residues long. Germline CDR1 KGHDR, CDR2 SFDVKD. The CDR3 nucleotides are TGTGCCACCAGTGGGATTAGCGGGAGCTCCTACGAGCAGTACTTC. It codes for CATSGISGSSYEQYF.

The chain carries TRBV9 and TRBJ2-7, with D perhaps matching TRBD1 (7 bases). V lost 3 bases and J 2 bases, leaving 18 bases between the germline ends. The CDR3 runs to 16 residues. CDR1 is SGDLS and CDR2 is YYNGEE in the germline V gene. The CDR3 bases are TGTGCCAGCAGCGGAAGACAGGGAGGAGGCCCCTACGAGCAGTACTTC. Amino acids: CASSGRQGGGPYEQYF.

This rearrangement joins TRBV10-2 to TRBJ2-1, with 12 bases aligning to TRBD2. The germline V gene has CDR1 WSHSY and CDR2 SAAADI. The CDR3 spans 13 residues. Trimming at V came to 8 bases and at J to 7 bases, leaving 3 bases not matched to a gene. CDR3: CASRLAGVNEQFF. The CDR3 nucleotides are TGCGCCAGCCGACTAGCGGGGGTAAATGAGCAGTTCTTC.

The V call is TRBV6-6, the J call TRBJ1-5; D might be TRBD1 (5 bases). This CDR3 contains 15 residues. V was shortened by 8 bases and J by 6 bases, with 20 bases between the two germline ends. Germline CDR1 and CDR2: MNHNY and SVGAGI (reference sequence). CDR3 DNA: TGTGCCAGCGGGCCTTTTGTAGGGGTAATTCAGCCCCAGCATTTT. This gives the protein CASGPFVGVIQPQHF.

There are a few counts of this clone. The chain has TRBV29-1 and TRBJ2-7; tentatively, D is TRBD2 (5 bases). The CDR3 is made up of 11 amino acids. Trimming cost V 2 bases and J 6 bases, with 8 bases left between them. The germline CDR1 and CDR2 sequences are SQVTM and ANQGSEA. CDR3 residues: CSVERGFEQYF. In nucleotides, the CDR3 is TGCAGCGTTGAAAGAGGGTTCGAGCAGTACTTC.